The following is a T cell receptor beta chain sequence with its context. This receptor's antigen is unknown. No base quality values were provided; no much bigger clone lies one nucleotide off. In this study, focal radiation therapy paired with CTLA-4 blockade (ipilimumab) was tested in patients who had chemo-refractory metastatic non-small-cell lung cancer. To prepare the library, the immunoSEQ multiplex PCR assay was applied. TCRdb obtained this table from immuneACCESS and retained in-frame rearrangements with V and J assigned. These tables miss some clones; where compared with another copy, unresolved V genes account for less than half of the shortfall, and the remainder is unexplained. This sample lists roughly 77,000 clones; just under 75% were detected once. Roughly a tenth of the sample is in the top ten clones. The entry originates in a study of radiotherapy plus CTLA-4 blockade in lung cancer (dated by TCRdb to 2017 to 2018). Some background on the complete study: Among the enrolled patients, about 20% had an objective response, and 25% to 40% reached disease control. Study-wide findings and limitations: After treatment with radiotherapy and ipilimumab, TCR clones that originated in tumors expanded in peripheral blood. The strongest predictors of response were reported to be early dynamic shifts in blood T cell clones along with a rise in serum interferon-beta following radiation.

The germline V gene (reference sequence) gives CDR1 as GTSNPN and CDR2 as SVGIG. The CDR3 has 13 amino acids, counting the end cysteine and phenylalanine. Left in the record is the CDR3 DNA by itself, 39 bases read in frame from the first base. V lost 1 base and J lost 3 bases, and the count of bases not matched to a germline gene is 2. The sequencing here drew on peripheral blood, taken from a patient treated with radiotherapy plus ipilimumab. The TCR was taken from a human donor with non-small cell lung cancer whose response to radiotherapy plus ipilimumab could not be evaluated. The sequence links TRBV30 to TRBJ2-5, and 7 junction bases match TRBD1. In nucleotide form, the sequence is TGTGCCTGGAGTGGGACAGGTGAAGAGACCCAGTACTTC. This is translated as CAWSGTGEETQYF.